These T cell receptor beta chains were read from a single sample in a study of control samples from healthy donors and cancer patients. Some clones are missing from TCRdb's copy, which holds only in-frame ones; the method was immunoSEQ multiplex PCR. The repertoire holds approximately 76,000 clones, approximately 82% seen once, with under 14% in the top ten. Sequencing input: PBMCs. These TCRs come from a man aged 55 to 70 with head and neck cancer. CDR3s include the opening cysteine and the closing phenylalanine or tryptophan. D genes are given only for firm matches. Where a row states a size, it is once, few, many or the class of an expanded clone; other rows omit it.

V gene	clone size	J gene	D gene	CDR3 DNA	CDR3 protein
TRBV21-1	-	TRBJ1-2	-	TGTGCCAGCAGCAAAGTCAAGGGGGATGTGGACTATGGCTACACCTTC	CASSKVKGDVDYGYTF
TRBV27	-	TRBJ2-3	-	TGTGCCAGCAGTTTTATCGGGGCAGGGCAAAGGACAGATACGCAGTATTTT	CASSFIGAGQRTDTQYF
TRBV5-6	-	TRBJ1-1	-	TGTGCCAGCAGAGCCAAAGGGGAGAGCACTGAAGCTTTCTTT	CASRAKGESTEAFF
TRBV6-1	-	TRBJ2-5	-	TGTGCCAGCAGTGAAGCGGGACACCTCGGGGAGACCCAGTACTTC	CASSEAGHLGETQYF
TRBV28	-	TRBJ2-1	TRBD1	TGTGCCGCCAGACAGGGGAGAACCTACAATGAGCAGTTCTTC	CAARQGRTYNEQFF
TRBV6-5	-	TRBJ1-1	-	TGTGCCAGCAGTTACTCCGGGGTTAACACTGAAGCTTTCTTT	CASSYSGVNTEAFF
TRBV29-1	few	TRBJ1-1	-	TGCAGCGTGACCCCCCCATGGTCCGAAGCTTTCTTT	CSVTPPWSEAFF
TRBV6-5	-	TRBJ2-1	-	TGTGCCAGCGGAAAGGGAGCCTACAATGAGCAGTTCTTC	CASGKGAYNEQFF
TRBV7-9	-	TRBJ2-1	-	TGTGCCAGCAGCTTAGTCGGGAATGAGCAGTTCTTC	CASSLVGNEQFF
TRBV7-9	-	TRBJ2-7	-	TGTGCCAGCAGCCCAGGACTCGAGCAGTACTTC	CASSPGLEQYF
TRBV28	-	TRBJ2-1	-	TGTGCCAGCCCCTCTGCTGAGCAGTTCTTC	CASPSAEQFF
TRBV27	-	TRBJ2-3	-	TGTGCCAGCAGTACCAGAAGGAACACAGATACGCAGTATTTT	CASSTRRNTDTQYF
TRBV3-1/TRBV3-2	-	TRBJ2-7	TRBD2	TGTGCCAGCAGCCAAGCTCGGGAGGCACGAACAACGCAGTACTTC	CASSQAREARTTQYF
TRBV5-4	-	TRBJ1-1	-	TGTGCCAGCAGCTTGGATAAGGGCTCCACTGAAGCTTTCTTT	CASSLDKGSTEAFF
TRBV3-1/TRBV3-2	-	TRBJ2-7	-	TGTGCCAGCAGCCAGACGGCGGGACTGAACTACGAGCAGTACTTC	CASSQTAGLNYEQYF
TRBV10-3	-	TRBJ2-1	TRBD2	TGTGCCAGTCTAGCGGCTGAAGAGAATGAGCAGTTCTTC	CASLAAEENEQFF
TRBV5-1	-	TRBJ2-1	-	TGCGCCAGCAGCTTGGGCAAAAATGAGCAGTTCTTC	CASSLGKNEQFF
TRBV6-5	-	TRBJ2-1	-	TGTGCCAGCAGACAGGGTTCCAATGAGCAGTTCTTC	CASRQGSNEQFF
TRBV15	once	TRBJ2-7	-	TGTGCCACCAGCTCGGCGGCAGTCTCCTACGAGCAGTACTTC	CATSSAAVSYEQYF
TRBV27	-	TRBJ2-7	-	TGTGCCAGCAGAAACACGATCTCCTACGAGCAGTACTTC	CASRNTISYEQYF
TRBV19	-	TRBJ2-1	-	TGTGCCAGTAGTATCCCAATTTCCAGGGGTGAGCAGTTCTTC	CASSIPISRGEQFF
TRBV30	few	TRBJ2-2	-	TGTGCCTTGAGATGGGGCCCATCCTCCGCGAACACCGGGGAGCTGTTTTTT	CALRWGPSSANTGELFF